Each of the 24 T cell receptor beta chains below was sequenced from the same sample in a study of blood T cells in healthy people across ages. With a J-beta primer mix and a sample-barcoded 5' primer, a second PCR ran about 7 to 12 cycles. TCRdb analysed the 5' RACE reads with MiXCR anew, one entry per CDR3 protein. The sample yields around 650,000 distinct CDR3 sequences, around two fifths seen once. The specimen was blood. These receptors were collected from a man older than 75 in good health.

Here the CDR3 reads CASSSLGLNQPQHF. For the CDR3, the DNA is TGCGCCAGCAGCTCCCTAGGACTTAATCAGCCCCAGCATTTT. The chain has TRBV5-1 and TRBJ1-5; the D is unclear. The V gene's germline CDR1 is SGHRS and CDR2 YFSETQ. The CDR3 runs to 14 residues. The ends were cut back, 3 bases at V and 4 bases at J, with 11 bases in the middle.

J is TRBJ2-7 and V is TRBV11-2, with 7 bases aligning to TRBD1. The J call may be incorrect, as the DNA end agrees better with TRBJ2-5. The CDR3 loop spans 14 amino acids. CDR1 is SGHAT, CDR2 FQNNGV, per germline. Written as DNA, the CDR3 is TGTGCCAGCAGCAGAGACAGGGTTGTGGAGACCCAGTACTTC. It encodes CASSRDRVVETQYF.

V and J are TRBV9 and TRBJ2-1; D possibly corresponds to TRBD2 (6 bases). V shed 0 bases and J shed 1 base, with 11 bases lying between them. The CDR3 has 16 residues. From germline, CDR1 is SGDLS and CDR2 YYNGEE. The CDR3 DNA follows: TGTGCCAGCAGCGTAGATGGGGCGGGGTCCTACAATGAGCAGTTCTTC. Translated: CASSVDGAGSYNEQFF.

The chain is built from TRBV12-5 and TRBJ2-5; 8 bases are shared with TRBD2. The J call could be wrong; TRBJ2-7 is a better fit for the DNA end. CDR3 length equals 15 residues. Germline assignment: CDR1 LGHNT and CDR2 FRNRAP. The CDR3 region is CASGLVRGGFGEQYF. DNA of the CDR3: TGTGCTAGTGGTTTGGTACGGGGGGGGTTCGGCGAGCAGTACTTC.

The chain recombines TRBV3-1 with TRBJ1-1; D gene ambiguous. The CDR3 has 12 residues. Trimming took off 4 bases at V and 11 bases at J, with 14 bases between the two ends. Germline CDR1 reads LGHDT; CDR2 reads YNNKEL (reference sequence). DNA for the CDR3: TGTGCCAGCAGCCCCGCCGGAATAGGGGCTTTCTTT. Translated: CASSPAGIGAFF.

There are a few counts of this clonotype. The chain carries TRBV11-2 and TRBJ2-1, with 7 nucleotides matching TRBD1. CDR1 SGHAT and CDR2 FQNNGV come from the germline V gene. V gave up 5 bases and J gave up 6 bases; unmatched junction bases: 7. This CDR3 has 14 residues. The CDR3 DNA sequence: TGTGCCAGCAGCCCCGGACAGGTCTTCAATGAGCAGTTCTTC. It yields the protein CASSPGQVFNEQFF. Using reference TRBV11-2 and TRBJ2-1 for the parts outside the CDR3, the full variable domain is EAGVAQSPRYKIIEKRQSVAFWCNPISGHATLYWYQQILGQGPKLLIQFQNNGVVDDSQLPKDRFSAERLKGVDSTLKIQPAKLEDSAVYLCASSPGQVFNEQFFGPGTRLTVL.

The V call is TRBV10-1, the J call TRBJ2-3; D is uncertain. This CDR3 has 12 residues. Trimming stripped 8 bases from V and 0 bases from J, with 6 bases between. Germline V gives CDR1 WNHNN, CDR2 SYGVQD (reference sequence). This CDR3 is CASLTSTDTQYF. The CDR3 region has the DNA TGCGCCAGCCTTACTAGCACAGATACGCAGTATTTT.

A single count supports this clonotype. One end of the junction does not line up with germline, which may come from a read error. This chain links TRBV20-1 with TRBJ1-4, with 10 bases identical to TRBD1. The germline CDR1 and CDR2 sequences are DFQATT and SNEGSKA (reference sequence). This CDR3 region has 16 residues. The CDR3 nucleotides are TGCAGTGCCATGGACAGGGGGTTAAGGCCTAATGAAAAACCGTTTTTT. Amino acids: CSAMDRGLRPNEKPFF.

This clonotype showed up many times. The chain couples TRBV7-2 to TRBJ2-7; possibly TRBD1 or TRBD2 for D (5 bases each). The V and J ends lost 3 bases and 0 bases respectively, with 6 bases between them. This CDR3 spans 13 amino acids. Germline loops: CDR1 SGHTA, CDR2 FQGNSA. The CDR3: CASSLGVSYEQYF. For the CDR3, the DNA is TGTGCCAGCAGCTTGGGGGTCTCCTACGAGCAGTACTTC.

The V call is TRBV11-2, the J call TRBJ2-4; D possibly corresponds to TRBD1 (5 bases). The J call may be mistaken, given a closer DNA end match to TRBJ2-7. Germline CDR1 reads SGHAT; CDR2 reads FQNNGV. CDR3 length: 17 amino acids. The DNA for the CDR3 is TGTGCCAGCAGCTTAGTCTCGGCATGGGGCAGTTCCTACGAGCAGTACTTC. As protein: CASSLVSAWGSSYEQYF.

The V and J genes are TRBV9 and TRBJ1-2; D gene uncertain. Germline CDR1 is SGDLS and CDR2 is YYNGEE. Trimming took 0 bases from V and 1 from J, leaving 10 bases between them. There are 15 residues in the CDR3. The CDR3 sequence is CASSVVGEVNYGYTF. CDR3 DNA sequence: TGTGCCAGCAGCGTAGTTGGAGAAGTTAACTATGGCTACACCTTC.

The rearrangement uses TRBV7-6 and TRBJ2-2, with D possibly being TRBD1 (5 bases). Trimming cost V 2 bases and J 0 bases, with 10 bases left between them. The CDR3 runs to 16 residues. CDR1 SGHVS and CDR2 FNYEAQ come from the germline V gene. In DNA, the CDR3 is TGTGCCAGCAGCTTACAGGGCCGGACGAACACCGGGGAGCTGTTTTTT. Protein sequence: CASSLQGRTNTGELFF.

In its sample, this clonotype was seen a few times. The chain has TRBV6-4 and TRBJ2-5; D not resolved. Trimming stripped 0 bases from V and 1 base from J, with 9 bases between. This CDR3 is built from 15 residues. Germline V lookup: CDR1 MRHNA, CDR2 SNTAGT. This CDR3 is CASSDSRRIQETQYF. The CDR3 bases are TGTGCCAGCAGTGACTCGAGGCGGATCCAAGAGACCCAGTACTTC.

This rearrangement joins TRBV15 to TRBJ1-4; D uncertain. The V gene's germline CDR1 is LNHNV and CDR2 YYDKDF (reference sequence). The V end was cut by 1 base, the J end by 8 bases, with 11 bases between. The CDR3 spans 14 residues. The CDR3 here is CATSRGQAGEKLFF. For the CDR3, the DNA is TGTGCCACCAGCAGAGGTCAAGCGGGGGAAAAACTGTTTTTT.

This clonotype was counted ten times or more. CDR3 residues: CASSRDNYEQFF. As DNA, the CDR3 is TGCGCCAGCAGCCGGGACAACTATGAGCAGTTCTTC. V is TRBV4-3 and J is TRBJ2-1; tentatively, D is TRBD1 (6 bases). The CDR3 has 12 amino acids. With 4 bases removed from V and 8 bases from J, the gap between germline ends came to 9 bases. Germline CDR1 is LGHNA and CDR2 is YSLEER.

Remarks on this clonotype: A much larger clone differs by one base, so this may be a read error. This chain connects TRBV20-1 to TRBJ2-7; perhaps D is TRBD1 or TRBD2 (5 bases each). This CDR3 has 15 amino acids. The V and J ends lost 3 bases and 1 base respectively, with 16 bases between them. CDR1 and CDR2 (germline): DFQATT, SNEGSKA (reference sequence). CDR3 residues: CSASLWDAGSYEQYF. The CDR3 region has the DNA TGCAGTGCTAGCCTTTGGGACGCAGGGTCCTACGAGCAGTACTTC.

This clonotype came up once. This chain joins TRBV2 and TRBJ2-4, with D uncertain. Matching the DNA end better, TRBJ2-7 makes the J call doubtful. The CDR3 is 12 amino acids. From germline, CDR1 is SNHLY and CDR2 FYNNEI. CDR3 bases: TGTGCCAGCATGAAAGACTGGGACGAGCAGTACTTC. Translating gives CASMKDWDEQYF.

CDR3 sequence (DNA): TGTGCCAGCAGAGCTGTGGCGGGGCGAGCCTACAATGAGCAGTACTTC. Translation gives CASRAVAGRAYNEQYF. The V and J genes are TRBV6-5 and TRBJ2-1, with D perhaps TRBD2 (6 bases). Judging by the DNA end, TRBJ2-7 fits better; the J call may be wrong. The V gene's germline CDR1 is MNHEY and CDR2 SVGAGI. This CDR3 spans 16 amino acids.

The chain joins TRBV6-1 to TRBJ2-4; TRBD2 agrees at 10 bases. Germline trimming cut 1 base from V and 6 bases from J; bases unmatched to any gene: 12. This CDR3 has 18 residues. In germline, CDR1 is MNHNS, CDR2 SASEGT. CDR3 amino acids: CASSEGPAGGHIGNIQYF. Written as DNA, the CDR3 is TGTGCCAGCAGTGAAGGGCCAGCGGGAGGGCACATTGGAAACATTCAGTACTTC.

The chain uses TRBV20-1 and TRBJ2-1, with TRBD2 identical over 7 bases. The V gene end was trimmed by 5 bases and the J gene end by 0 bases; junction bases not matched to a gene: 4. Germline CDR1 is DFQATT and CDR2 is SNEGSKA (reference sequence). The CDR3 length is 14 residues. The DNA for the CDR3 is TGCAGTGCTTCCCGGGACTACTCCTACAATGAGCAGTTCTTC. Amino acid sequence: CSASRDYSYNEQFF.

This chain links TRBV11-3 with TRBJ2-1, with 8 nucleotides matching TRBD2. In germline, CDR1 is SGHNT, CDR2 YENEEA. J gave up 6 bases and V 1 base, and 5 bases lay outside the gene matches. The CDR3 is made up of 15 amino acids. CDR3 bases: TGTGCCAGCAGCTTAGTGGGTAGCGGGGTCAATGAGCAGTTCTTC. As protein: CASSLVGSGVNEQFF.

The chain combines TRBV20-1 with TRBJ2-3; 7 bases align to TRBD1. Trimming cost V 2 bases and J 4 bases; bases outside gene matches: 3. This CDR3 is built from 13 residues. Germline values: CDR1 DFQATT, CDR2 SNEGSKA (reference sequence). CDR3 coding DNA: TGCAGTGCTAGAAGACAGGGTTCAGATACGCAGTATTTT. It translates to CSARRQGSDTQYF.

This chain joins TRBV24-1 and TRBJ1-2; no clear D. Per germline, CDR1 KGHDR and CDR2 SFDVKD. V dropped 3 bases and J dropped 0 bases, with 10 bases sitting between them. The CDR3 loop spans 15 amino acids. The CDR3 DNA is TGTGCCACCAGTGATGGCGGACGCGCTAACTATGGCTACACCTTC. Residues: CATSDGGRANYGYTF.

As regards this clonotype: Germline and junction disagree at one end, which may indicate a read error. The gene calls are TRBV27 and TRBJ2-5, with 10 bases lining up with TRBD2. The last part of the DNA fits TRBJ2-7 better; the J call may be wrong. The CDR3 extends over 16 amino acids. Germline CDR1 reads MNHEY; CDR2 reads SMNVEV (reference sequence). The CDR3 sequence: CAGSPYGTGLAYEQYF. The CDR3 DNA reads TGTGCCGGCAGTCCCTATGGTACGGGACTAGCGTACGAGCAGTACTTC.